The clone carrying this T cell receptor (beta chain) was recorded once. The antigen remains unidentified. This record comes from a study of T cell responses to AZD1222 COVID-19 vaccine. Per the germline V gene, CDR1 is MDHEN and CDR2 is SYDVKM. The CDR3 runs to 13 residues. V shed 6 bases and J shed 6 bases, with 12 bases lying between them. Study conclusions and caveats: Repertoires were sampled only after the peak T cell response.

Generated by immunoSEQ multiplex PCR, the TCRdb table keeps only in-frame clones and is missing some. The table records tens of thousands of clones, 75% to 95% of them present only once. The chain carries TRBV28 and TRBJ2-1; no reliable D call. The specimen was peripheral blood, collected 28 days after the second dose of the MenACWY control vaccine. The TCR originated in an adult who received the MenACWY meningococcal vaccine as a control. CDR3 sequence (DNA): TGTGCCAGCAGCCCCGGACGGATCAATGAGCAGTTCTTC. This encodes CASSPGRINEQFF. Full variable domain (outside the CDR3, taken from reference TRBV28 and TRBJ2-1): DVKVTQSSRYLVKRTGEKVFLECVQDMDHENMFWYRQDPGLGLRLIYFSYDVKMKEKGDIPEGYSVSREKKERFSLILESASTNQTSMYLCASSPGRINEQFFGPGTRLTVL.